This T cell receptor beta chain stems from a study of blood T cell repertoires in COVID-19. Overall study: Sources were T cells, B-cell-depleted T cells, or PBMCs; the material itself was cDNA or gDNA.

Deletions cut 6 bases from V and 1 base from J, with 13 bases between. In germline, CDR1 is SGHKS, CDR2 YYEKEE (reference sequence). This CDR3 is 14 amino acids long. Participant reports of clinical history set cohort assignment. The data were produced by immunoSEQ multiplex PCR, yet TCRdb's version contains in-frame clones alone and is incomplete. Among 150,000 or so clones listed, 65% to 85% were seen once. Material: PBMCs or T cells enriched from blood (not recorded which). The chain uses TRBV5-5 and TRBJ1-1; TRBD1 might be the D (5 bases). This clonotype originated in a woman between 45 and 65 years old who had been exposed to COVID-19. CDR3 residues: CASTARRGNTEAFF. The CDR3 DNA reads as TGTGCCAGCACCGCCCGTAGGGGGAACACTGAAGCTTTCTTT.